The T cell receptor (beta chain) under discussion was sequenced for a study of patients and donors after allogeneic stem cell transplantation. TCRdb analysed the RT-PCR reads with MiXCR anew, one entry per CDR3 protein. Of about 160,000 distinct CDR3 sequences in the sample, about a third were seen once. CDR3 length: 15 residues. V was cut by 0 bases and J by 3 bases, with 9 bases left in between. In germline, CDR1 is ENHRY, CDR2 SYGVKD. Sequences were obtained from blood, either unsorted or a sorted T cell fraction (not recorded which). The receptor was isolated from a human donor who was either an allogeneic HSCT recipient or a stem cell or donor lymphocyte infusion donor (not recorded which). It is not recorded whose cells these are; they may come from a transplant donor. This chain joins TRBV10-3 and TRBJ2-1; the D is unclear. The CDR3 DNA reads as TGTGCCATCAGTGAGTCTCCGCTAGACTACAATGAGCAGTTCTTC. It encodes CAISESPLDYNEQFF.